This T cell receptor (beta chain) comes out of a study of STAT5B mutations in CD4+ large granular lymphocyte leukemia. Healthy controls were blood donor buffy coats. Study outcomes and limitations: CD4-sorted patient repertoires seemed more clonal than healthy CD4+ repertoires. TRBV06-family usage was enriched in top patient clones (8/27) versus controls (2/35).

As concerns this clone: Its antigen is not identified.

Original methodology: The detection floor for productive clonotype frequency was 2.59 x 10-5. The method was immunoSEQ multiplex PCR; TCRdb's version includes in-frame clones alone and lacks a portion of them. The V and J calls and clone size come from that table; D and trimming were worked out from the DNA. The sample contains about 45,000 clones, roughly 85% of which appear only once. Trimming cost V 6 bases and J 4 bases, with 16 bases left between them. This CDR3 spans 14 amino acids. CDR1 and CDR2 (germline): SNHLY, FYNNEI. The sample taken for sequencing was CD4+ T cells from blood buffy coats. The chain joins TRBV2 to TRBJ2-7; the D gene is possibly TRBD1 (6 bases). This receptor was obtained from a human donor in good health. This chain's CDR3 is CASRKETGRYEQYF. CDR3 sequence (DNA): TGTGCCAGCAGGAAGGAGACAGGCAGGTACGAGCAGTACTTC.